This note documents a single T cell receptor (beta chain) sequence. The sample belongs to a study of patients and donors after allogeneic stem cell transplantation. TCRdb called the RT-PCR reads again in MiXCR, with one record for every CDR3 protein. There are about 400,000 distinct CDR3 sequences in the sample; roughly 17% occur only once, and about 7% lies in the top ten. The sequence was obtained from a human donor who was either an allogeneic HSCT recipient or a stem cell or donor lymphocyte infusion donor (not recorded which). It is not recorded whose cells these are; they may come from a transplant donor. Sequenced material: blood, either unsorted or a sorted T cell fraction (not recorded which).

The CDR3 DNA reads TGTGCCAGCAGTTACTCTATAGGGTCCTACGAGCAGTACTTC. Translation: CASSYSIGSYEQYF. The V call is TRBV6-5, the J call TRBJ2-7; D unresolved. Trimming stripped 0 bases from V and 1 base from J, with 7 bases between. Germline V gene sequence: CDR1 MNHEY, CDR2 SVGAGI. CDR3 length: 14 amino acids.